This is a list of T cell receptor beta chains from one sample in a study of neurological immune-mediated disorders. TCRdb ran MiXCR on the 5' RACE reads and lists one entry per CDR3 protein. This table holds 45,000 to 55,000 distinct CDR3 sequences, about 5.6% found once. The specimen sequenced was CD4+ T cells from blood. Every receptor here comes from a woman younger than 30 with multiple sclerosis. CDR3s include the opening cysteine and the closing phenylalanine or tryptophan. The order of the fields is J gene, clone size, V gene, D gene, CDR3 protein, CDR3 DNA. A D gene is named only where the DNA matches it firmly. Size is stated as once, few, many or a size class.

J: TRBJ2-7
size: many
V: TRBV28
D: TRBD2
CDR3: CASRLSGTAPVF
DNA: TGTGCCAGCAGACTAAGCGGGACTGCCCCTGTCTTC

J: TRBJ2-2
size: many
V: TRBV7-7
D: -
CDR3: CASSHVQGNTGELFF
DNA: TGTGCTAGCAGCCACGTTCAGGGGAACACCGGGGAGCTGTTTTTT

J: TRBJ1-2
size: many
V: TRBV6-5
D: TRBD1
CDR3: CASSYGTGVGGYGYTF
DNA: TGTGCCAGCAGTTACGGGACAGGGGTTGGTGGCTATGGCTACACCTTC

J: TRBJ2-1
size: few
V: TRBV28
D: -
CDR3: CASSSLGGYNEQFF
DNA: TGTGCCAGCAGTTCCCTGGGCGGGTACAATGAGCAGTTCTTC

J: TRBJ2-3
size: many
V: TRBV20-1
D: TRBD1
CDR3: CSAAGQGENDF
DNA: TGCAGTGCTGCGGGACAGGGGGAAAATGATTTT

J: TRBJ1-1
size: many
V: TRBV5-1
D: TRBD1
CDR3: CASSSQWTGKNTEAFF
DNA: TGCGCCAGCAGCTCACAATGGACAGGGAAGAACACTGAAGCTTTCTTT

J: TRBJ2-2
size: many
V: TRBV27
D: TRBD2
CDR3: CASKFAGEDGELFF
DNA: TGTGCCAGCAAGTTTGCGGGAGAGGACGGGGAGCTGTTTTTT

J: TRBJ1-2
size: many
V: TRBV20-1
D: -
CDR3: CSAHPRESYGYTF
DNA: TGCAGTGCCCACCCCCGGGAGTCGTATGGCTACACCTTC

J: TRBJ1-1
size: many
V: TRBV6-5
D: -
CDR3: CASSYLQGRAASAEAFF
DNA: TGTGCCAGCAGTTACTTACAGGGACGAGCGGCCAGCGCTGAAGCTTTCTTT

J: TRBJ2-1
size: many
V: TRBV18
D: TRBD1
CDR3: CASSPRQGAAHSEQFF
DNA: TGTGCCAGCTCACCACGACAGGGGGCAGCTCACAGTGAGCAGTTCTTC

J: TRBJ1-1
size: many
V: TRBV7-8
D: TRBD1
CDR3: CASSPTGARENTEAFF
DNA: TGTGCCAGCAGCCCGACAGGGGCCAGAGAGAACACTGAAGCTTTCTTT

J: TRBJ2-1
size: many
V: TRBV5-1
D: -
CDR3: CASSYPTNEQFF
DNA: TGCGCCAGCAGCTATCCAACGAATGAGCAGTTCTTC

J: TRBJ2-5
size: many
V: TRBV12-3/TRBV12-4
D: TRBD2
CDR3: CASSPLPVGLAGYLETQYF
DNA: TGTGCCAGCAGTCCTTTGCCCGTGGGACTAGCAGGCTACCTAGAGACCCAGTACTTC

J: TRBJ2-3
size: medium-sized
V: TRBV9
D: -
CDR3: CASSVDPSTDTQYF
DNA: TGTGCCAGCAGCGTAGACCCTAGCACAGATACGCAGTATTTT

J: TRBJ1-1
size: many
V: TRBV9
D: -
CDR3: CASSVGAVNTEAFF
DNA: TGTGCCAGCAGCGTAGGCGCGGTCAACACTGAAGCTTTCTTT

J: TRBJ1-2
size: many
V: TRBV7-2
D: -
CDR3: CASSLADGTNYGYTF
DNA: TGTGCCAGCAGCTTAGCTGACGGGACTAACTATGGCTACACCTTC

J: TRBJ1-1
size: many
V: TRBV12-3/TRBV12-4
D: TRBD1
CDR3: CASSIDRGNTEAFF
DNA: TGTGCCAGCAGTATTGACAGGGGAAACACTGAAGCTTTCTTT

J: TRBJ2-2
size: many
V: TRBV29-1
D: TRBD2
CDR3: CSVGGASGANTGELFF
DNA: TGCAGCGTCGGCGGAGCTAGCGGTGCGAACACCGGGGAGCTGTTTTTT